Listed below are T cell receptor beta chains from one sample, sequenced in a study of graft-versus-host responses after intestinal transplantation. Sequencing was performed with immunoSEQ multiplex PCR; in TCRdb, only in-frame clones are kept and a portion is missing. The data hold about 43,000 clones, with approximately 94% observed a single time. The sample in question was PBMCs, obtained more than 310 days after intestinal transplant. Receptors originate from a human patient who received an intestinal transplant, so some T cells may come from the graft donor. Both conserved end residues are part of each CDR3. The D gene is left open where the match is weak. Clone size is stated in some rows and not others, as once, few, many or a class when expanded.

clone_size d_call j_call v_call cdr3_aa cdr3_nt
NA NA TRBJ2-2 TRBV27 CASSHGTRAGVLFF TGTGCCAGCAGTCACGGGACTCGGGCGGGTGTGCTGTTTTTT
NA NA TRBJ1-1 TRBV19 CASSIRRTTEAFF TGTGCCAGTAGTATTAGGCGGACCACTGAAGCTTTCTTT
NA NA TRBJ2-7 TRBV5-6 CASSFSGEQYF TGTGCCAGCAGCTTTTCGGGCGAGCAGTACTTC
NA NA TRBJ1-1 TRBV15 CATSSRDLKAFF TGTGCCACCAGCAGCCGGGACCTCAAGGCTTTCTTT
NA NA TRBJ2-7 TRBV5-4 CASSLALGSYEQYF TGTGCCAGCAGCTTGGCCTTAGGGTCCTACGAGCAGTACTTC
NA TRBD1 TRBJ2-1 TRBV29-1 CSVRTGLNEQFF TGCAGCGTCAGGACAGGGCTAAATGAGCAGTTCTTC
NA NA TRBJ2-3 TRBV6-6 CASTPRPSTDTQYF TGTGCCAGCACCCCCCGGCCTAGCACAGATACGCAGTATTTT
NA TRBD2 TRBJ2-7 TRBV19 CASSSLAGLRSSYEQYF TGTGCCAGTAGTTCGCTAGCGGGACTAAGAAGCTCCTACGAGCAGTACTTC
NA TRBD2 TRBJ2-7 TRBV28 CASSSGGAGTSVTYEQYF TGTGCCAGCAGCTCTGGAGGTGCCGGGACTAGCGTTACCTACGAGCAGTACTTC
NA NA TRBJ2-3 TRBV11-2 CASSLIAIPRADTQYF TGTGCCAGCAGCTTAATAGCCATACCCAGGGCAGATACGCAGTATTTT
once TRBD2 TRBJ2-2 TRBV6-5 CASTAGGPTGELFF TGTGCCAGCACCGCGGGGGGCCCCACCGGGGAGCTGTTTTTT
NA NA TRBJ2-3 TRBV15 CATSKQADTQYF TGTGCCACCAGCAAACAGGCGGATACGCAGTATTTT
NA TRBD2 TRBJ2-2 TRBV28 CASIRREGRMGELFF TGTGCCAGCATCAGGCGGGAGGGTCGAATGGGGGAGCTGTTTTTT
NA NA TRBJ2-1 TRBV5-1 CASMPGLVYNEQFF TGCGCCAGCATGCCGGGACTTGTATACAATGAGCAGTTCTTC
few NA TRBJ1-5 TRBV7-9 CASSRKLAGDQGPQHF TGTGCCAGCAGCCGCAAGCTAGCGGGGGACCAGGGGCCCCAGCATTTT
NA NA TRBJ2-5 TRBV5-4 CASSLGGLTQETQYF TGTGCCAGCAGCTTGGGGGGACTTACACAAGAGACCCAGTACTTC
NA TRBD1 TRBJ2-7 TRBV2 CASSSTGGGYEQYF TGTGCCAGCAGCTCGACAGGGGGCGGCTACGAGCAGTACTTC
NA NA TRBJ1-2 TRBV5-1 CASSLRGAYGYTF TGCGCCAGCAGCTTGCGGGGTGCCTATGGCTACACCTTC
NA NA TRBJ1-1 TRBV19 CASSIGVTTRNTEAFF TGTGCCAGTAGTATAGGGGTGACGACACGGAACACTGAAGCTTTCTTT
NA NA TRBJ2-1 TRBV19 CATGGAVEQFF TGTGCCACCGGCGGGGCCGTTGAGCAGTTCTTC
NA TRBD1 TRBJ1-1 TRBV6-6 CASSSASRGRNTEAFF TGTGCCAGCAGCTCCGCGTCCAGGGGGCGAAACACTGAAGCTTTCTTT
NA NA TRBJ2-5 TRBV6-1 CASSDRGARTQYF TGTGCCAGCAGTGATCGGGGCGCGAGGACCCAGTACTTC
once NA TRBJ1-1 TRBV30 CAWSVLRGAFF TGTGCCTGGAGTGTACTCCGCGGAGCTTTCTTT
NA NA TRBJ2-1 TRBV5-4 CASSSKLASDGRGEQFF TGTGCCAGCAGCTCCAAACTAGCGTCGGATGGGAGGGGGGAGCAGTTCTTC
NA NA TRBJ1-3 TRBV7-6 CASKGLGNTIYF TGTGCCAGCAAGGGTCTTGGAAACACCATATATTTT
NA NA TRBJ2-1 TRBV6-1 CASSEMPHNEQFF TGTGCCAGCAGTGAAATGCCCCACAATGAGCAGTTCTTC
NA NA TRBJ2-2 TRBV5-1 CASSLGHTNTGELFF TGCGCCAGCAGCTTGGGACACACGAACACCGGGGAGCTGTTTTTT
NA TRBD1 TRBJ2-2 TRBV6-1 CASSSPDRGRGELFF TGTGCCAGCAGTTCCCCGGACAGGGGCCGCGGGGAGCTGTTTTTT
NA NA TRBJ1-1 TRBV7-9 CASSLGSLAFF TGTGCCAGCAGCTTAGGCTCTCTGGCTTTCTTT
NA NA TRBJ1-2 TRBV5-1 CASSLERGTLNYGYTF TGCGCCAGCAGCTTGGAGAGAGGGACCCTTAACTATGGCTACACCTTC
NA NA TRBJ2-3 TRBV7-2 CASSFGPGSTDTQYF TGTGCCAGCAGCTTCGGGCCCGGGAGCACAGATACGCAGTATTTT
NA NA TRBJ2-1 TRBV9 CASSVGPSKDQEQFF TGTGCCAGCAGCGTCGGTCCAAGCAAAGACCAGGAGCAGTTCTTC
NA TRBD1 TRBJ2-1 TRBV10-1 CASSRTGEEANEQFF TGCGCCAGCAGTCGGACAGGGGAAGAGGCCAATGAGCAGTTCTTC
few TRBD1 TRBJ1-1 TRBV5-1 CASSLVGTGVWNTEAFF TGCGCCAGCAGCTTGGTTGGGACAGGGGTTTGGAACACTGAAGCTTTCTTT
NA TRBD1 TRBJ2-7 TRBV4-1 CASSQEKTGGIIEQYF TGCGCCAGCAGCCAAGAAAAGACAGGGGGGATAATCGAGCAGTACTTC
NA NA TRBJ1-3 TRBV6-1 CASSSALITGNTIYF TGTGCCAGCAGCTCGGCCCTGATCACTGGAAACACCATATATTTT
NA TRBD1 TRBJ2-7 TRBV13 CASSFGRGLYEQYF TGTGCCAGCAGCTTCGGCAGGGGGCTTTACGAGCAGTACTTC
NA NA TRBJ2-7 TRBV7-9 CASSSYVRDEQYF TGTGCCAGCAGTTCATACGTTCGGGACGAGCAGTACTTC
once NA TRBJ1-1 TRBV5-4 CASSVITGVNTEAFF TGTGCCAGCAGCGTAATTACCGGAGTGAACACTGAAGCTTTCTTT
NA TRBD2 TRBJ2-5 TRBV5-4 CASSFSEREEETQYF TGTGCCAGCAGCTTTTCAGAGCGGGAGGAAGAGACCCAGTACTTC
NA TRBD1 TRBJ2-7 TRBV19 CASSGPGTGVYEQYF TGTGCCAGTAGTGGGCCCGGGACAGGTGTGTACGAGCAGTACTTC
few NA TRBJ1-5 TRBV19 CASSKVPGAGNQPQHF TGTGCCAGTAGTAAGGTCCCGGGCGCTGGAAATCAGCCCCAGCATTTT
NA TRBD1 TRBJ2-5 TRBV2 CASRPGQQETQYF TGTGCCAGCAGGCCGGGACAGCAAGAGACCCAGTACTTC
NA TRBD1 TRBJ1-5 TRBV2 CASRPRDRGNQPQHF TGTGCCAGCAGGCCCCGGGACAGGGGCAATCAGCCCCAGCATTTT
NA TRBD1 TRBJ1-6 TRBV5-1 CASSFRPTGAFSPLHF TGCGCCAGCAGCTTTAGGCCGACAGGGGCTTTTTCACCCCTCCACTTT
NA NA TRBJ1-5 TRBV6-1 CASRGSDQPQHF TGTGCCAGCAGAGGGTCCGATCAGCCCCAGCATTTT
NA NA TRBJ1-5 TRBV19 CASSPQASNQPQHF TGTGCCAGTAGTCCTCAGGCTAGCAATCAGCCCCAGCATTTT
NA NA TRBJ2-5 TRBV6-1 CASSEAKGYEETQYF TGTGCCAGCAGTGAAGCCAAGGGTTACGAAGAGACCCAGTACTTC
NA TRBD2 TRBJ2-5 TRBV19 CASSFYGGRASEETQYF TGTGCCAGTAGTTTTTACGGCGGGAGGGCTTCTGAGGAGACCCAGTACTTC
NA NA TRBJ2-3 TRBV14 CASSLVPLMEQYF TGTGCCAGCAGCCTCGTACCCCTGATGGAGCAGTATTTT
NA NA TRBJ1-4 TRBV5-4 CASSLGHPNEKLFF TGTGCCAGCAGCCTCGGACATCCTAATGAAAAACTGTTTTTT
NA NA TRBJ2-7 TRBV7-7 CASSYGPPGDSLTYEQYF TGTGCCAGCAGCTATGGACCCCCGGGGGACAGCCTTACCTACGAGCAGTACTTC
NA NA TRBJ2-7 TRBV6-5 CASGGLNYEQYF TGTGCCAGCGGGGGACTCAACTACGAGCAGTACTTC
NA TRBD1 TRBJ1-6 TRBV9 CASSPRDRGDSPLHF TGTGCCAGCAGCCCACGGGACAGGGGTGATTCACCCCTCCACTTT